Listed below are T cell receptor beta chains from one sample, sequenced in a study of response to subunit inactivated influenza vaccine. TCRdb passed the RT-PCR reads through MiXCR, listing each CDR3 protein once. Altogether hundreds of thousands of distinct CDR3 sequences are present, approximately 14% being singletons, with the ten largest covering 7.6%. The sequences come from PBMCs from blood, collected roughly 15 days before vaccination. These receptors were taken from a man aged 50-59 years who received an inactivated influenza vaccine. The conserved cysteine and the conserved F or W are not part of the CDR3 here. The order of the fields is V gene, clone size, J gene, CDR3 protein. Clone size is given for some rows only: seen once, a few or many times, or a class if the clone is expanded.

TRBV4-3	many	TRBJ2-1	ASSQPTGGAPYNEQF
TRBV20-1	.	TRBJ2-4	SASVVGGNIQY
TRBV20-1	many	TRBJ2-3	SATPRGREIDTQY
TRBV12-3/TRBV12-4	few	TRBJ2-1	ASRLTGGRANNEQF
TRBV2	few	TRBJ1-1	ASSEAFNTEAF
TRBV20-1	.	TRBJ2-1	SATYSGRNYNEQF
TRBV28	.	TRBJ2-7	ASNGLLTPYEQY
TRBV20-1	few	TRBJ2-3	SAGQAGGTDTQY
TRBV24-1	.	TRBJ2-3	ATSDWPTATPTDTQY
TRBV15	few	TRBJ2-7	ATSRARGEQY
TRBV20-1	.	TRBJ2-2	SARTGTGELF
TRBV10-2	few	TRBJ2-1	ASSVGGGPLNEQF
TRBV29-1	few	TRBJ2-5	SVEERETQY
TRBV7-2	many	TRBJ2-5	ASSRGLQETQY
TRBV4-3	.	TRBJ2-1	ASSQTGLDEQF
TRBV7-8	few	TRBJ2-2	ASTRQGGNTGELF
TRBV4-2	.	TRBJ1-3	ASSRDIPGNTIY
TRBV12-3/TRBV12-4	few	TRBJ2-3	ASTAPRAEEVSGTQY
TRBV3-1	.	TRBJ2-7	ASSPEVNFYEQY
TRBV5-6	few	TRBJ1-1	ASRYTGGSTEAF
TRBV29-1	few	TRBJ2-5	SAYGGGPPMYQETQY
TRBV11-2	few	TRBJ2-2	ASSPGGGRGRWAGELF
TRBV9	few	TRBJ2-5	ASSVKVTRRGETQY
TRBV2	.	TRBJ2-7	ASSESGPHEQY
TRBV20-1	few	TRBJ2-5	SARDSQGRAQY
TRBV5-1	few	TRBJ2-7	ASSLVPETSYEQY
TRBV3-1	few	TRBJ1-6	ASSQEGAASPLH
TRBV15	.	TRBJ2-4	ATSRLAGNLLAKNIQY
TRBV12-3/TRBV12-4	many	TRBJ2-2	ASSSVRGVRGELF
TRBV12-3/TRBV12-4	few	TRBJ2-1	ASSFPGLADNEQF
TRBV20-1	.	TRBJ2-3	SARAGGIRTQY
TRBV6-5	many	TRBJ1-1	ASSYSRTGGVEAF
TRBV20-1	few	TRBJ2-3	SATGDTDTQY
TRBV12-3/TRBV12-4	.	TRBJ2-6	ASSAGGARGANVLT
TRBV6-1	.	TRBJ1-4	ASSLGQAENEKLF
TRBV3-1	few	TRBJ2-7	ASSQVLLAGNEQY
TRBV5-1	.	TRBJ2-3	ASSLIGLAGGKEDTQY
TRBV6-1	few	TRBJ1-3	ASGTPPGTGVSGNTIY
TRBV14	few	TRBJ2-1	ASSQVWTPLNEQF
TRBV7-2	.	TRBJ2-2	ASSFLAGEVTGELF
TRBV5-5	.	TRBJ2-2	ASSLVLAGGAGELF
TRBV20-1	few	TRBJ1-5	SANDGFGQPQH
TRBV20-1	many	TRBJ2-7	SAPGIGLGEQY
TRBV5-5	.	TRBJ2-3	ASSHDRGEGTDTQY